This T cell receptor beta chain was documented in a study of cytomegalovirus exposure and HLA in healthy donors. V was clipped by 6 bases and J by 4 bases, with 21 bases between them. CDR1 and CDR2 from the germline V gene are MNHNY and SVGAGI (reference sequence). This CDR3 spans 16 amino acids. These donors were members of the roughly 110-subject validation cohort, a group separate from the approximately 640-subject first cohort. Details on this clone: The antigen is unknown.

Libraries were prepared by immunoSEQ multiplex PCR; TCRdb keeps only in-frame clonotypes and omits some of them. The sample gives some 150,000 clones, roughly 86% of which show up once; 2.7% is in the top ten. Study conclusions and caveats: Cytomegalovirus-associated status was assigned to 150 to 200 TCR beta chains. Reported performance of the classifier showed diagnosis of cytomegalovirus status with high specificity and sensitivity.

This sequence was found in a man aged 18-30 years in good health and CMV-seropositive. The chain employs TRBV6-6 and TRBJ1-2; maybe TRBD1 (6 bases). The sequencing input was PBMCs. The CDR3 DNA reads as TGTGCCAGCAGCCTAGGGGCAGGGGCGCCGGGCTATGGCTACACCTTC. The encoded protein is CASSLGAGAPGYGYTF.